These 29 T cell receptor beta chains share one sample of origin, sequenced in a study of shared clonotypes between healthy human individuals. Profiling relied on immunoSEQ multiplex PCR, and the TCRdb table lists in-frame clones only, not all of them. The sample contains approximately 1,000,000 clones, roughly 77% of which appear only once. Sequencing input: memory CD4+ T cells from PBMCs. Subset: CD45RA-negative fraction. All receptors come from a man between 18 and 29 years old in good health. Some clones in this sample may be carry-over from other donors' samples.

The gene calls are TRBV5-1 and TRBJ2-5, with D hard to call. Trimming left V 2 bases short and J 2 bases short, with 10 bases between. Per germline, CDR1 SGHRS and CDR2 YFSETQ. The length of the CDR3 is 14 residues. CDR3 region: CASSFGQRQETQYF. DNA for the CDR3: TGCGCCAGCAGCTTTGGGCAGAGACAAGAGACCCAGTACTTC.

This chain joins TRBV7-9 and TRBJ1-1, with no clear D. Trimming took off 3 bases at V and 3 bases at J, with 8 bases between the two ends. CDR3 length: 13 amino acids. Germline loops: CDR1 SEHNR, CDR2 FQNEAQ (reference sequence). CDR3 protein: CASSFTEDTEAFF. DNA for the CDR3: TGTGCCAGCAGCTTTACCGAGGACACTGAAGCTTTCTTT.

The CDR3 bases are TGTGCCAGCAGTGTAGGGGGACTTACCCGTGGGGAGCAGTACTTC. It codes for CASSVGGLTRGEQYF. The V call is TRBV28, the J call TRBJ2-7; D possibly uses TRBD1 or TRBD2 (6 bases each). The V gene lost 5 bases and the J gene lost 7 bases, with 21 bases spanning the gap. CDR3 length equals 15 residues. Germline loops: CDR1 MDHEN, CDR2 SYDVKM.

Here the CDR3 reads CASSHLEGGGYGYTF. CDR3 coding DNA: TGTGCCAGCAGCCACCTAGAAGGGGGTGGCTATGGCTACACCTTC. The chain employs TRBV5-4 and TRBJ1-2, with D possibly matching TRBD1 (6 bases). The CDR3 runs to 15 residues. Looked up from germline, CDR1 is SGHNT and CDR2 is YYREEE (reference sequence). V gave up 4 bases and J gave up 4 bases, with 17 bases separating them.

The V and J genes are TRBV28 and TRBJ2-2; D is perhaps TRBD1 or TRBD2 (6 bases each). The CDR3 contains 16 residues. The germline V gene encodes CDR1 MDHEN and CDR2 SYDVKM. Trimming cost V 5 bases and J 2 bases, with 15 bases left between them. CDR3 coding DNA: TGTGCCAGCAGTCCCCCGACAGGACTAAACACCGGGGAGCTGTTTTTT. This codes for CASSPPTGLNTGELFF.

The chain combines TRBV7-3 with TRBJ1-1; D is unclear. Germline V gives CDR1 SGHTA, CDR2 FQGTGA. Trimming took 5 bases from V and 0 from J, leaving 13 bases between them. This CDR3 is built from 15 residues. The CDR3 is CASSLLGRLNTEAFF. CDR3 bases: TGTGCCAGCAGCCTACTCGGCCGATTGAACACTGAAGCTTTCTTT.

This clone was seen a handful of times. Other DNA sequences in this specimen translate into the identical CDR3. The V gene is TRBV5-1, the J gene TRBJ2-2, with a weak D call TRBD1 (5 bases). CDR1 SGHRS and CDR2 YFSETQ come from the germline V gene. V lost 0 bases to trimming and J lost 3 bases, with 6 bases between them. The CDR3 is made up of 14 amino acids. This CDR3 is CASSLEGYTGELFF. DNA of the CDR3: TGCGCCAGCAGCTTGGAGGGGTACACCGGGGAGCTGTTTTTT.

As concerns this clone: Other DNA sequences within the sample encode an identical CDR3. This chain joins TRBV5-1 and TRBJ2-7, with 7 bases aligning to TRBD2. The CDR3 sequence is 12 residues long. The J segment lost 4 bases and the V segment lost 5 bases, leaving 3 bases of the junction unmatched. Looked up from germline, CDR1 is SGHRS and CDR2 is YFSETQ. For the CDR3, the DNA is TGCGCCAGCAGTTCGGGGGGATACGAGCAGTACTTC. It yields the protein CASSSGGYEQYF.

This chain links TRBV27 with TRBJ1-3; D gene unclear. Germline lookup yields CDR1 MNHEY and CDR2 SMNVEV (reference sequence). This CDR3 is built from 14 residues. Trimming took off 7 bases at V and 2 bases at J, with 12 bases between the two ends. The chain's CDR3 is CASTSRPTGNTIYF. The CDR3, as DNA: TGTGCCAGCACCTCCCGCCCCACTGGAAACACCATATATTTT.

The chain links TRBV5-1 to TRBJ2-7; D unclear. Per the germline V gene, CDR1 is SGHRS and CDR2 is YFSETQ. V was cut by 1 base and J by 5 bases, with 4 bases left in between. The CDR3 sequence is 11 residues long. The DNA of the CDR3 is TGCGCCAGCAGCTTGTATGACGAGCAGTACTTC. Protein: CASSLYDEQYF.

The CDR3 here is CASSTQGKKLFF. The CDR3 DNA sequence: TGTGCCAGTAGTACACAGGGGAAGAAACTGTTTTTT. V usage is TRBV19 and J usage is TRBJ1-4, with TRBD1 matching over 7 bases. Germline values: CDR1 LNHDA, CDR2 SQIVND (reference sequence). J gave up 11 bases and V 4 bases, and 4 bases lay outside the gene matches. The CDR3 runs 12 residues.

The V and J genes are TRBV28 and TRBJ1-2; D unclear. Trimming pared 3 bases from V and 3 bases from J, leaving 11 bases between. This CDR3 is 14 amino acids long. Germline V gene sequence: CDR1 MDHEN, CDR2 SYDVKM. DNA for the CDR3: TGTGCCAGCAGTTTGGTCAACGTTGACTATGGCTACACCTTC. Amino acids: CASSLVNVDYGYTF.

This clone was recorded many times. The chain has TRBV6-6 and TRBJ2-5; a possible D gene is TRBD1 (6 bases). Looked up from germline, CDR1 is MNHNY and CDR2 is SVGAGI (reference sequence). CDR3 length: 14 amino acids. V lost 5 bases and J 3 bases, leaving 13 bases between the germline ends. The CDR3 DNA follows: TGTGCCAGCAGTCCCCCTTGGACAGAAGAGACCCAGTACTTC. This gives the protein CASSPPWTEETQYF.

This clone occurred once. The chain combines TRBV5-8 with TRBJ2-3; 9 bases match TRBD2. This CDR3 spans 18 amino acids. Germline CDR1 reads SGHTS; CDR2 reads YDEGEE. V was clipped by 1 base and J by 0 bases; unmatched bases: 9. CDR3 residues: CASSLSVLAGPSTDTQYF. CDR3 DNA: TGTGCCAGCAGCTTGTCTGTCCTAGCGGGGCCTAGCACAGATACGCAGTATTTT.

The genes are TRBV9 and TRBJ2-5; D might be TRBD1 (5 bases). The last part of the DNA fits TRBJ2-7 better; the J call may be wrong. The CDR3 consists of 15 residues. Germline CDR1 SGDLS, CDR2 YYNGEE. CDR3 in amino acids: CASSAQFDSNGEQYF. The CDR3 nucleotides are TGTGCCAGCAGCGCACAATTCGACAGTAACGGCGAGCAGTACTTC.

This chain links TRBV11-3 with TRBJ2-3; TRBD2 matches at 8 bases. Losses at the gene ends were 5 bases for V and 1 base for J; bases not matched to a gene: 5. The CDR3 spans 15 residues. The germline CDR1 and CDR2 sequences are SGHNT and YENEEA. This chain's CDR3 is CASSQAGGRTDTQYF. CDR3 nucleotides: TGTGCCAGCAGCCAGGCGGGAGGACGCACAGATACGCAGTATTTT. Looking up the rest from reference TRBV11-3 and TRBJ2-3 gives the full variable domain: EAGVVQSPRYKIIEKKQPVAFWCNPISGHNTLYWYLQNLGQGPELLIRYENEEAVDDSQLPKDRFSAERLKGVDSTLKIQPAELGDSAVYLCASSQAGGRTDTQYFGPGTRLTVL.

This rearrangement joins TRBV29-1 to TRBJ2-1, with D unclear. From germline, CDR1 is SQVTM and CDR2 ANQGSEA. The CDR3 runs to 16 residues. The germline V and J ends were trimmed by 2 bases and 1 base, with 15 bases remaining between them. Written as DNA, the CDR3 is TGCAGCGTTGAACCGCAGGAAATCGGGTCCTACAATGAGCAGTTCTTC. Residues: CSVEPQEIGSYNEQFF.

The V gene is TRBV30, the J gene TRBJ1-5; no clear D. Germline assignment: CDR1 GTSNPN and CDR2 SVGIG (reference sequence). The CDR3 runs 14 residues. The V end lost 0 bases, the J end lost 5 bases, and 11 bases lay between the germline ends. CDR3 amino acids: CAWSVDTFDQPQHF. CDR3 DNA: TGTGCCTGGAGTGTCGACACGTTCGATCAGCCCCAGCATTTT.

The chain carries TRBV28 and TRBJ2-1; TRBD1 matches at 9 bases. The germline gives CDR1 MDHEN, CDR2 SYDVKM. Germline trimming cut 7 bases from V and 8 bases from J; bases unmatched to any gene: 21. The CDR3 runs 18 residues. The CDR3 nucleotides are TGTGCCAGCACTTCCTGGGCCGGGACAGGGTGGTTTGTGGATGAGCAGTTCTTC. Protein product: CASTSWAGTGWFVDEQFF.

This chain uses TRBV7-2 with TRBJ2-7, with TRBD2 matching over 10 bases. The ends lost 3 bases at V and 4 bases at J; junction bases unmatched: 9. The length of the CDR3 is 16 residues. Germline-derived CDR1 and CDR2 are SGHTA and FQGNSA. The DNA of the CDR3 is TGTGCCAGCAGCTTCGGTAGCCTAGCGGGGGCTTACGAGCAGTACTTC. Its protein is CASSFGSLAGAYEQYF.

In this sample, this clone turned up once. The genes are TRBV10-3 and TRBJ2-7; D possibly matches TRBD1 or TRBD2 (5 bases each). V lost 10 bases, J lost 4 bases, and 17 bases lay in between. Germline V gives CDR1 ENHRY, CDR2 SYGVKD. The CDR3 sequence is 13 residues long. The CDR3 nucleotides are TGTGCCACCACCCGGGACCCAAATTACGAGCAGTACTTC. Encoded protein: CATTRDPNYEQYF.

The rearrangement joins TRBV7-2 to TRBJ2-5; TRBD2 might be the D (5 bases). Deletions cut 5 bases from V and 4 bases from J, with 14 bases between. Germline assignment: CDR1 SGHTA and CDR2 FQGNSA. The CDR3 is 14 residues long. CDR3 in DNA: TGTGCCAGCAGCCTAGGACTCTCTCCAGAGACCCAGTACTTC. Translation gives CASSLGLSPETQYF.

In regard to this clone: The sample holds other DNA sequences that translate to the same CDR3. The chain has TRBV12-5 and TRBJ2-3; possibly TRBD1 or TRBD2 for D (5 bases each). The CDR3 runs 13 residues. The germline V gene has CDR1 LGHNT and CDR2 FRNRAP. V was shortened by 1 base and J by 3 bases, with 5 bases between the two germline ends. The CDR3 sequence: CASGLGGTDTQYF. CDR3 bases: TGTGCTAGTGGTTTGGGGGGGACAGATACGCAGTATTTT.

This chain links TRBV11-2 with TRBJ2-1; D possibly corresponds to TRBD2 (5 bases). Germline V gene sequence: CDR1 SGHAT, CDR2 FQNNGV. V gave up 2 bases and J gave up 4 bases, with 18 bases separating them. CDR3 size: 17 residues. In nucleotides, the CDR3 is TGTGCCAGCAGCTTACATTTACTAGGCGGAACATACAATGAGCAGTTCTTC. Protein sequence: CASSLHLLGGTYNEQFF.

This chain uses TRBV30 with TRBJ2-2; D may be TRBD1 (6 bases). CDR1 and CDR2 (germline): GTSNPN, SVGIG (reference sequence). Trimming stripped 5 bases from V and 3 bases from J, with 13 bases between. The CDR3 is 14 amino acids. The CDR3 loop reads CAWAGTRYTGELFF. CDR3 DNA sequence: TGTGCCTGGGCTGGGACAAGATACACCGGGGAGCTGTTTTTT. Full variable domain (outside the CDR3, taken from reference TRBV30 and TRBJ2-2): SQTIHQWPATLVQPVGSPLSLECTVEGTSNPNLYWYRQAAGRGLQLLFYSVGIGQISSEVPQNLSASRPQDRQFILSSKKLLLSDSGFYLCAWAGTRYTGELFFGEGSRLTVL.

Concerning this clone itself: Other nucleotide sequences from this sample produce the same CDR3. In nucleotides, the CDR3 is TGTGCCAGCTCACCCGGGACAGGCCCCTACGAGCAGTACTTC. It encodes CASSPGTGPYEQYF. The rearrangement links TRBV18 to TRBJ2-7; TRBD1 agrees at 8 bases. Germline CDR1 reads KGHSH; CDR2 reads LQKENI. V trimming: 3 bases; J trimming: 2 bases; junction bases outside the gene matches: 3. CDR3 size: 14 residues.

The CDR3 DNA reads TGTGCCAGCACCGTGGAGGGGCAGAACTATGGCTACACCTTC. Its protein is CASTVEGQNYGYTF. The genes are TRBV9 and TRBJ1-2; weak D call: TRBD1 (5 bases). The CDR3 sequence is 14 residues long. Germline CDR1 and CDR2: SGDLS and YYNGEE. Trimming took off 6 bases at V and 2 bases at J, with 14 bases between the two ends. Filled out from reference TRBV9 and TRBJ1-2, the complete variable domain reads DSGVTQTPKHLITATGQRVTLRCSPRSGDLSVYWYQQSLDQGLQFLIQYYNGEERAKGNILERFSAQQFPDLHSELNLSSLELGDSALYFCASTVEGQNYGYTFGSGTRLTVV.

V is TRBV5-6 and J is TRBJ2-6; D possibly corresponds to TRBD2 (5 bases). V was pared by 3 bases and J by 0 bases, with 10 bases between. There are 16 residues in the CDR3. The V gene's germline CDR1 is SGHDT and CDR2 YYEEEE. CDR3 sequence reads: CASSYERDSGANVLTF. The DNA for the CDR3 is TGTGCCAGCAGCTACGAACGGGACTCTGGGGCCAACGTCCTGACTTTC.

The chain is built from TRBV15 and TRBJ1-1; D is perhaps TRBD1 (6 bases). Trimming stripped 3 bases from V and 2 bases from J, with 10 bases between. From germline, CDR1 is LNHNV and CDR2 YYDKDF (reference sequence). The CDR3 runs to 14 residues. CDR3 bases: TGTGCCACCAGCAGGTACAGGGAAAACACTGAAGCTTTCTTT. Its translation: CATSRYRENTEAFF.